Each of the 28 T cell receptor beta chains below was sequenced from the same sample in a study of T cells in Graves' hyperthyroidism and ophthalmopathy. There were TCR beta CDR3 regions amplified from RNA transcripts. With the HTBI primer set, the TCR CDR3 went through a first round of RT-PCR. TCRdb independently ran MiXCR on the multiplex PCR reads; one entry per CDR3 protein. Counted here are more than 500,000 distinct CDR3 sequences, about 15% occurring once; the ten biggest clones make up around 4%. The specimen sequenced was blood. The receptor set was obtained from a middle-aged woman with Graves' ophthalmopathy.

DNA of the CDR3: TGCAGTGCCAGGGGGGACGGCCTAAGCTCCTATAATTCACCCCTCCACTTT. It is translated as CSARGDGLSSYNSPLHF. The rearrangement joins TRBV20-1 to TRBJ1-6; 7 bases match TRBD1. The junction had 11 bases not matched to a gene; V was cut back by 6 bases and J by 0 bases. The CDR3 is 17 residues long. From germline, CDR1 is DFQATT and CDR2 SNEGSKA (reference sequence).

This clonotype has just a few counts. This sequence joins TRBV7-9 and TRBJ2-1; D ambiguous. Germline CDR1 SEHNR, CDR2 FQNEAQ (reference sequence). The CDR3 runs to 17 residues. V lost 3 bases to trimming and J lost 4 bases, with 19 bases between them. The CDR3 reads CASSFIPGLGRYNEQFF. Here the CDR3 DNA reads TGTGCCAGCAGCTTCATACCGGGCCTAGGACGGTACAATGAGCAGTTCTTC. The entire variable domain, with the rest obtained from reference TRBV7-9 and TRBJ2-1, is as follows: DTGVSQNPRHKITKRGQNVTFRCDPISEHNRLYWYRQTLGQGPEFLTYFQNEAQLEKSRLLSDRFSAERPKGSFSTLEIQRTEQGDSAMYLCASSFIPGLGRYNEQFFGPGTRLTVL.

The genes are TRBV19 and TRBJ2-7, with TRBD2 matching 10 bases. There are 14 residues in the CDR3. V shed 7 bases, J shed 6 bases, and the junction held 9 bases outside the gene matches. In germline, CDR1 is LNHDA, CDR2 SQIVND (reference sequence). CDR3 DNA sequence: TGTGCCAGTAAAGATGAGCGGGAGGGCCGCGAGCAGTACTTC. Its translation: CASKDEREGREQYF. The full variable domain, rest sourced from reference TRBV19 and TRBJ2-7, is DGGITQSPKYLFRKEGQNVTLSCEQNLNHDAMYWYRQDPGQGLRLIYYSQIVNDFQKGDIAEGYSVSREKKESFPLTVTSAQKNPTAFYLCASKDEREGREQYFGPGTRLTVT.

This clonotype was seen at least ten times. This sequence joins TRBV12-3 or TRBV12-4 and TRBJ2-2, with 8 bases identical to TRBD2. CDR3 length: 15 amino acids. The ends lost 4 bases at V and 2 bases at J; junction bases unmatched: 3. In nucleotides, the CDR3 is TGTGCCAGCAGTTGGACTAGCTCAAACACCGGGGAGCTGTTTTTT. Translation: CASSWTSSNTGELFF.

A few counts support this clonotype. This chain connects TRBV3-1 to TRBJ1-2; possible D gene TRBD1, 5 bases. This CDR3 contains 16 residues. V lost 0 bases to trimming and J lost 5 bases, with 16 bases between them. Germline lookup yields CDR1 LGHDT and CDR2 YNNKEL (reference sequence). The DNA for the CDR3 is TGTGCCAGCAGCCAAGACGTTTATGGGGACGGGTATGGCTACACCTTC. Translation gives CASSQDVYGDGYGYTF.

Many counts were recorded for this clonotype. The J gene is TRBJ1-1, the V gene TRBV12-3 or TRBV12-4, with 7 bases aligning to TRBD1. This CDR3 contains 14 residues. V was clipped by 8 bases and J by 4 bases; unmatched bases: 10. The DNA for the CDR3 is TGTGCCAGCCGGGACAGCGAAGACGGCACTGAAGCTTTCTTT. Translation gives CASRDSEDGTEAFF.

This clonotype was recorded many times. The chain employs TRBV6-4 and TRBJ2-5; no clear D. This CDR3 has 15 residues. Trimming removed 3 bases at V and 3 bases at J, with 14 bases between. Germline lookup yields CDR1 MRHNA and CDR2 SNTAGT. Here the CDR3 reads CASSDEVAKEETQYF. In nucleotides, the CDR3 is TGTGCCAGCAGTGATGAGGTGGCGAAAGAAGAGACCCAGTACTTC.

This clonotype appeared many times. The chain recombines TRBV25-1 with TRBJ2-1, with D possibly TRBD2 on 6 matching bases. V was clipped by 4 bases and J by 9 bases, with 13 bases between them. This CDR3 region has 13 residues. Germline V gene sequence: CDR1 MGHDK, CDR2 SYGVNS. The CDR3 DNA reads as TGTGCCAGCAGTGGCCGGAGGGAGAGTGAGCAGTTCTTC. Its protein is CASSGRRESEQFF.

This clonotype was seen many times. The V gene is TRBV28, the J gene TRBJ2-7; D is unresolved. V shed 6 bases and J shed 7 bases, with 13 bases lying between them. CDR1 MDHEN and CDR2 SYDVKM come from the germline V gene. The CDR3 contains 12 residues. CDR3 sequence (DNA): TGTGCCAGCAGCACCGTTCTATGGGAGCAGTACTTC. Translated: CASSTVLWEQYF.

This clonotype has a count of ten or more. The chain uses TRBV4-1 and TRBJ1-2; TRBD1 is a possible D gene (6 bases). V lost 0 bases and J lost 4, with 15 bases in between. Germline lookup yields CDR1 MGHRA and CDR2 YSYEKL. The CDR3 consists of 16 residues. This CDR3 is CASSQEDRPLVYGYTF. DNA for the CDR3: TGCGCCAGCAGCCAAGAAGACAGGCCTTTGGTCTATGGCTACACCTTC.

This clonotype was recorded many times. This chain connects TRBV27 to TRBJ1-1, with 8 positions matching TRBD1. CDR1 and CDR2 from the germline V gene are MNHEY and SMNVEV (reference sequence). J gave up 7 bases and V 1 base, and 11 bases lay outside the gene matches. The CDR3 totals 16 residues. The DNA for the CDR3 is TGTGCCAGCAGTTTATATAGAGCGACAGGGGCTGTTGAAGCTTTCTTT. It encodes CASSLYRATGAVEAFF.

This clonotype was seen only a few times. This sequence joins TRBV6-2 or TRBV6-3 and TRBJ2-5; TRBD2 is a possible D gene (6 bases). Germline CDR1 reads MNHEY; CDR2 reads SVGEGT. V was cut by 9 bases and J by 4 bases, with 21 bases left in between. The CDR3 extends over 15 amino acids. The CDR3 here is CASRRAPSNPETQYF. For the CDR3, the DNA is TGTGCCAGTAGGAGGGCCCCCAGCAACCCAGAGACCCAGTACTTC.

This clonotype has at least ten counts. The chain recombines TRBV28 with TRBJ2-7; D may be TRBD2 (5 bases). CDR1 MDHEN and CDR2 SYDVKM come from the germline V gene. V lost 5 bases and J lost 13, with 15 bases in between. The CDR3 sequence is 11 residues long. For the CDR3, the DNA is TGTGCCAGCAGTCCCCGGAGGACCAGATACTTC. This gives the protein CASSPRRTRYF.

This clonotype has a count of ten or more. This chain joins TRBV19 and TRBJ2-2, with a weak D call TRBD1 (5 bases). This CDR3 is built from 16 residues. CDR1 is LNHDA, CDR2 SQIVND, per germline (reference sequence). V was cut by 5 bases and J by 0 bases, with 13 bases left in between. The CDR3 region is CASSLGVKSNTGELFF. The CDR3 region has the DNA TGTGCCAGTAGTCTAGGGGTCAAATCGAACACCGGGGAGCTGTTTTTT.

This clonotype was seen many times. The CDR3 loop reads CASTSTGNTEAFF. As DNA, the CDR3 is TGTGCCAGCACGTCAACAGGGAACACTGAAGCTTTCTTT. The chain joins TRBV28 to TRBJ1-1; possible D gene TRBD1, 5 bases. Deletions cut 7 bases from V and 1 base from J, with 10 bases between. Germline V gene lookup returns CDR1 MDHEN and CDR2 SYDVKM. This CDR3 region has 13 residues.

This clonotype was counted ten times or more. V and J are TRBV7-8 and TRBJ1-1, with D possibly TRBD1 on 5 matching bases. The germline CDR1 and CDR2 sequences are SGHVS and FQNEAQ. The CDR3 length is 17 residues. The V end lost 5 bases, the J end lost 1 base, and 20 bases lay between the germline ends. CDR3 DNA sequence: TGTGCCAGCAGCCCCGGGGCCCGGGCCATATGGAACACTGAAGCTTTCTTT. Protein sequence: CASSPGARAIWNTEAFF.

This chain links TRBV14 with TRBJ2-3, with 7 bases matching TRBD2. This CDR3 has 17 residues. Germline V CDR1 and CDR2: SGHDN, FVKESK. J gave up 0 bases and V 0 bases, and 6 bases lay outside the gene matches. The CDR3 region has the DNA TGTGCCAGCAGCCAAGATGCAGCGGGGACTAGCACAGATACGCAGTATTTT. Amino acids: CASSQDAAGTSTDTQYF. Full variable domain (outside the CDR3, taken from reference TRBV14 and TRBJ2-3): EAGVTQFPSHSVIEKGQTVTLRCDPISGHDNLYWYRRVMGKEIKFLLHFVKESKQDESGMPNNRFLAERTGGTYSTLKVQPAELEDSGVYFCASSQDAAGTSTDTQYFGPGTRLTVL.

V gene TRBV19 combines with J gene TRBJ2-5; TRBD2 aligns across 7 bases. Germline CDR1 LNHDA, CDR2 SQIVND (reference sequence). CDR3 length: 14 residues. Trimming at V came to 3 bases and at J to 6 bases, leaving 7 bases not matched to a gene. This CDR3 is CASSIREDLKTQYF. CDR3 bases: TGTGCCAGTAGTATCCGGGAGGATCTGAAGACCCAGTACTTC.

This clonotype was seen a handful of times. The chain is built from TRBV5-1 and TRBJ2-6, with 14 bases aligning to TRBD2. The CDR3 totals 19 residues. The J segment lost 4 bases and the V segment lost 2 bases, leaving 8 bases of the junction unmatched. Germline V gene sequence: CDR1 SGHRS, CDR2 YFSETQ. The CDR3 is CASSLPGLAGAAGANVLTF. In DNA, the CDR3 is TGCGCCAGCAGCTTACCGGGACTAGCGGGAGCAGCGGGGGCCAACGTCCTGACTTTC.

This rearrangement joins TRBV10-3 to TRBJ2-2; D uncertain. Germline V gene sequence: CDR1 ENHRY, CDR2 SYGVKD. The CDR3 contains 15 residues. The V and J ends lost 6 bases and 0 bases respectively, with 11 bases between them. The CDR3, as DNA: TGTGCCATCAGGGGTGGGGTCGCGAACACCGGGGAGCTGTTTTTT. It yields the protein CAIRGGVANTGELFF.

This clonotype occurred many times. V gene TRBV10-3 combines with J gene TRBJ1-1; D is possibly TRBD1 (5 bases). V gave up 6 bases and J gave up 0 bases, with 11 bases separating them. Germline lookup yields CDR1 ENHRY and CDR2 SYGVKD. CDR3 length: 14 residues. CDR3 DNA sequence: TGTGCCATCAGACAGGCGAGAATGAACACTGAAGCTTTCTTT. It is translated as CAIRQARMNTEAFF.

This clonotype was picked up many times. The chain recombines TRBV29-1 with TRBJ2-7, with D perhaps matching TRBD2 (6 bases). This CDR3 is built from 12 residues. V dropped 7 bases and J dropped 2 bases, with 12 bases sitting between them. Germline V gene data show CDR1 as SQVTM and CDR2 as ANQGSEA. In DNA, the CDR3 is TGCAGCGCTGTGGACTACGCCTACGAGCAGTACTTC. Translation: CSAVDYAYEQYF.

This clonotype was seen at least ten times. The CDR3 loop is CASSLRDRPNTGELFF. The CDR3 nucleotides read TGTGCCAGCAGTTTAAGGGACAGGCCGAACACCGGGGAGCTGTTTTTT. The chain combines TRBV27 with TRBJ2-2; 8 positions match TRBD1. The CDR3 has 16 amino acids. Germline-derived CDR1 and CDR2 are MNHEY and SMNVEV (reference sequence). Trimming cost V 2 bases and J 0 bases; bases outside gene matches: 2.

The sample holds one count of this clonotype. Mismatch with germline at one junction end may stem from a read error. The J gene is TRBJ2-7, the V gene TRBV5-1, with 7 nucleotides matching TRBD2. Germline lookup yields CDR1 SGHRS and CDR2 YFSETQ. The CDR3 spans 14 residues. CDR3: CASRLGLFSYEQYF. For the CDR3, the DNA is TGCGCCAGCAGATTGGGACTATTCTCCTACGAGCAGTACTTC.

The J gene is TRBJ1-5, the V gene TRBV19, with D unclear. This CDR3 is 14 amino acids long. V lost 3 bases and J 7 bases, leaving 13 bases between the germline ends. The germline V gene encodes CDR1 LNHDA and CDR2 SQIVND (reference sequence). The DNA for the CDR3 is TGTGCCAGTAGTATCGGACCGGGCGGCCAGCCCCAGCATTTT. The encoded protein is CASSIGPGGQPQHF.

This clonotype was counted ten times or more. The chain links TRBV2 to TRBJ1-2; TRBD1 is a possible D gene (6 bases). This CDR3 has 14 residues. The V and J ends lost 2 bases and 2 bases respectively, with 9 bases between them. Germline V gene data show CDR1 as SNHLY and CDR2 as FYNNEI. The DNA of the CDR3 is TGTGCCAGCAGTGAACGCGGGACAAACTATGGCTACACCTTC. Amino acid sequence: CASSERGTNYGYTF.

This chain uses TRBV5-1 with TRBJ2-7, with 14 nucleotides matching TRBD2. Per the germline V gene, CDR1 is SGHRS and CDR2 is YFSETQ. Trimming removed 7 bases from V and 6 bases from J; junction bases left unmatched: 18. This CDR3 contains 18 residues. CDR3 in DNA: TGCGCCAGCTCGTTCCACACTTCGGGACTAGCGGGAGCGCTCGAGCAGTACTTC. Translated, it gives CASSFHTSGLAGALEQYF.

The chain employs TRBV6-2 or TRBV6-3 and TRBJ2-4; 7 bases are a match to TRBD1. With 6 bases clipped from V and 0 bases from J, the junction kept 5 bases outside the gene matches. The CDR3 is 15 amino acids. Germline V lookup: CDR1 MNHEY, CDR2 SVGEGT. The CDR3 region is CASRTRQGAKNIQYF. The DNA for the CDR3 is TGTGCCAGCAGGACAAGACAGGGAGCCAAAAACATTCAGTACTTC.